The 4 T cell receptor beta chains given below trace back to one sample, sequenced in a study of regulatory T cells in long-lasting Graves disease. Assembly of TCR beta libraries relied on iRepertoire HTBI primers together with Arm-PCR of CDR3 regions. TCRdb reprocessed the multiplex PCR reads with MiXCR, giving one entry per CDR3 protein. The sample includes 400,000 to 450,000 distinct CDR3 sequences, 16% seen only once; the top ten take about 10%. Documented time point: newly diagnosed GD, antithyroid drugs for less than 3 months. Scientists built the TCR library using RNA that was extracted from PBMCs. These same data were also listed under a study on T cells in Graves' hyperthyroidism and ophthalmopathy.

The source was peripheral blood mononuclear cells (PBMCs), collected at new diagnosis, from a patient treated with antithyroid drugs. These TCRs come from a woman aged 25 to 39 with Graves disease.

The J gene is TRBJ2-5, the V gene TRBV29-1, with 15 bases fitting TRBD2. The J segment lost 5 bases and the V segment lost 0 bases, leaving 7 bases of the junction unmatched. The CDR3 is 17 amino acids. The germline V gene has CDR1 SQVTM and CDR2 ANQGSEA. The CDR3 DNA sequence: TGCAGCGTTGAAGATGGACTAGCGGGAGGGCCCAGGGAGACCCAGTACTTC. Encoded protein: CSVEDGLAGGPRETQYF.

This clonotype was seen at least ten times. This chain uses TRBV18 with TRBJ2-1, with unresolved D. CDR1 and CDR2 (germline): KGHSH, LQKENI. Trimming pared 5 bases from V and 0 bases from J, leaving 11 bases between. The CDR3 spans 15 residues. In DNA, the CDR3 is TGTGCCAGCTCAGCTTCTAGTGGCTCCTACAATGAGCAGTTCTTC. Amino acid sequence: CASSASSGSYNEQFF.

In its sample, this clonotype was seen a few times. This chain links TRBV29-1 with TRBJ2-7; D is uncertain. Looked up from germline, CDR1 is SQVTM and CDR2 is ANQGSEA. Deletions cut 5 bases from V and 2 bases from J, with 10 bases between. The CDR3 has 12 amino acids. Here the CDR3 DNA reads TGCAGCGTTTACAACTTCCCCTACGAGCAGTACTTC. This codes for CSVYNFPYEQYF.

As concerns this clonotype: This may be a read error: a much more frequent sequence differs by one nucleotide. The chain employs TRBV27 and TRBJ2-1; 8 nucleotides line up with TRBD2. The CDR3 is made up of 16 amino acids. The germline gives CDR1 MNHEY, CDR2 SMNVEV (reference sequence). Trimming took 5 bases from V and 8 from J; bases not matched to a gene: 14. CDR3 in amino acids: CASSPTSGPEGDEQFF. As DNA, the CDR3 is TGTGCCAGCAGTCCTACTAGCGGCCCCGAGGGCGATGAGCAGTTCTTC.